The 16 T cell receptor beta chains given below trace back to one sample, sequenced in a study of blood T cell repertoires in COVID-19. Profiled with immunoSEQ multiplex PCR; TCRdb holds only in-frame clones, not every one. Of approximately 300,000 clones listed, nearly 90% are singletons. The material sequenced was peripheral blood. The receptors originated from a woman aged 40 to 50 with COVID-19, enrolled during active disease.

The chain's CDR3 is CASSRYPTGNQETQYF. CDR3 in DNA: TGCGCCAGCAGCCGTTACCCGACAGGGAACCAAGAGACCCAGTACTTC. V is TRBV5-1 and J is TRBJ2-5; 7 bases fit TRBD1. CDR3 length: 16 amino acids. Germline assignment: CDR1 SGHRS and CDR2 YFSETQ. V lost 4 bases to trimming and J lost 0 bases; unmatched junction nucleotides: 9.

The genes are TRBV21-1 and TRBJ2-5; TRBD1, as called in the table, went unchecked against the DNA. TRBV21-1 is a pseudogene. The CDR3 is 19 amino acids. The CDR3 nucleotides read TGTGCCAGCAGCAGCCTGGTCCCCCGGGACAGGAGAGAGGGGGAGACCCAGTACTTC. Amino acids: CASSSLVPRDRREGETQYF.

The chain has TRBV18 and TRBJ1-1; D perhaps matches TRBD1 (5 bases). The V end was cut by 3 bases, the J end by 4 bases, with 12 bases between. The CDR3 sequence is 14 residues long. Germline V gene data show CDR1 as KGHSH and CDR2 as LQKENI. For the CDR3, the DNA is TGTGCCAGCTCACCCCTCCCGGGGGGCACTGAAGCTTTCTTT. It translates to CASSPLPGGTEAFF.

The J gene is TRBJ1-4, the V gene TRBV4-1, with D hard to call. Trimming cost V 1 base and J 2 bases, with 14 bases left between them. The V gene's germline CDR1 is MGHRA and CDR2 YSYEKL. CDR3 length: 17 amino acids. The CDR3 DNA reads TGCGCCAGCAGCCAAGTTGAGGGCAGTACGACTAATGAAAAACTGTTTTTT. This gives the protein CASSQVEGSTTNEKLFF.

The chain is built from TRBV29-1 and TRBJ1-2, with D maybe TRBD1 (5 bases). The ends were cut back, 6 bases at V and 14 bases at J, with 19 bases in the middle. The CDR3 spans 11 residues. CDR1 SQVTM and CDR2 ANQGSEA come from the germline V gene. CDR3 coding DNA: TGCAGCGTGGAAAGAGCCGGGGGTCGGACCTTC. Protein product: CSVERAGGRTF.

The chain combines TRBV11-2 with TRBJ1-2, with D maybe TRBD1 (5 bases). The V and J ends lost 4 bases and 4 bases respectively, with 16 bases between them. This CDR3 comprises 15 residues. The germline CDR1 and CDR2 sequences are SGHAT and FQNNGV. The CDR3 is CASSSAGGRGYGYTF. The DNA of the CDR3 is TGTGCCAGCAGCTCCGCCGGGGGGAGAGGCTATGGCTACACCTTC. Filled out from reference TRBV11-2 and TRBJ1-2, the complete variable domain reads EAGVAQSPRYKIIEKRQSVAFWCNPISGHATLYWYQQILGQGPKLLIQFQNNGVVDDSQLPKDRFSAERLKGVDSTLKIQPAKLEDSAVYLCASSSAGGRGYGYTFGSGTRLTVV.

The rearrangement uses TRBV28 and TRBJ1-2; the D gene is possibly TRBD1 (5 bases). Germline V gene sequence: CDR1 MDHEN, CDR2 SYDVKM. The length of the CDR3 is 13 residues. V was trimmed by 7 bases and J by 2 bases, leaving 11 bases between them. In DNA, the CDR3 is TGTGCCAGCAACCGCGGGGCGAACTATGGCTACACCTTC. Its translation: CASNRGANYGYTF.

This chain connects TRBV15 to TRBJ2-7; TRBD1 matches 8 bases. The CDR3 is made up of 14 amino acids. V lost 5 bases, J lost 2 bases, and 5 bases stayed unmatched. Germline CDR1 LNHNV, CDR2 YYDKDF (reference sequence). DNA for the CDR3: TGTGCCACCAGCCCCGGGACAGGACCCTACGAGCAGTACTTC. Translating gives CATSPGTGPYEQYF.

This clone was seen a single time. CDR3 region: CASSLPRNEQFF. In nucleotides, the CDR3 is TGCGCCAGCAGCTTGCCGAGGAATGAGCAGTTCTTC. J is TRBJ2-1 and V is TRBV5-1, with D hard to call. In germline, CDR1 is SGHRS, CDR2 YFSETQ. V was cut by 1 base and J by 7 bases, with 6 bases left in between. There are 12 residues in the CDR3.

V usage is TRBV9 and J usage is TRBJ1-1; no clear D. V shed 0 bases and J shed 0 bases, with 9 bases lying between them. CDR1 SGDLS and CDR2 YYNGEE come from the germline V gene. The CDR3 runs 15 residues. In DNA form, the CDR3 reads TGTGCCAGCAGCGTAGATGGGCAGTTGAACACTGAAGCTTTCTTT. Its protein is CASSVDGQLNTEAFF.

This chain connects TRBV7-2 to TRBJ2-5, with 9 bases that match TRBD2. Per the germline V gene, CDR1 is SGHTA and CDR2 is FQGNSA. The CDR3 is 15 residues long. V lost 1 base to trimming and J lost 2 bases; unmatched junction nucleotides: 2. Written as DNA, the CDR3 is TGTGCCAGCAGCTTAGGGCGGGGGGGACAAGAGACCCAGTACTTC. As protein: CASSLGRGGQETQYF.

The chain is built from TRBV6-5 and TRBJ1-1; TRBD1 aligns across 7 bases. J gave up 4 bases and V 6 bases, and 8 bases lay outside the gene matches. The CDR3 spans 14 residues. Per germline, CDR1 MNHEY and CDR2 SVGAGI. CDR3 amino acids: CASSHGGGPTEAFF. CDR3 nucleotide sequence: TGTGCCAGCAGCCACGGAGGGGGCCCCACTGAAGCTTTCTTT.

The rearrangement uses TRBV27 and TRBJ2-7; TRBD2 is a possible D gene (5 bases). The CDR3 runs 16 residues. Trimming left V 4 bases short and J 0 bases short, with 16 bases between. Germline V CDR1 and CDR2: MNHEY, SMNVEV (reference sequence). Here the CDR3 DNA reads TGTGCCAGCAGTTCAGAAGAGTCGGGGAGCTCCTACGAGCAGTACTTC. It codes for CASSSEESGSSYEQYF.

The rearrangement joins TRBV24-1 to TRBJ2-3, with D uncertain. Germline V gives CDR1 KGHDR, CDR2 SFDVKD. V dropped 9 bases and J dropped 0 bases, with 18 bases sitting between them. This CDR3 region has 16 residues. CDR3 in DNA: TGTGCCACCTCGTCTGCAGGTTCCCGTAGCACAGATACGCAGTATTTT. Residues: CATSSAGSRSTDTQYF.

The chain couples TRBV27 to TRBJ2-7; possibly TRBD2 for D (5 bases). Germline V gene sequence: CDR1 MNHEY, CDR2 SMNVEV (reference sequence). The CDR3 has 17 residues. V dropped 0 bases and J dropped 7 bases, with 22 bases sitting between them. The CDR3 is CASSLSAGGWSGLEQYF. DNA of the CDR3: TGTGCCAGCAGTTTATCGGCCGGCGGGTGGTCGGGTTTGGAGCAGTACTTC.

The rearrangement links TRBV5-1 to TRBJ2-7; 15 positions agree with TRBD2. V shed 3 bases, J shed 7 bases, and the junction held 5 bases outside the gene matches. Looked up from germline, CDR1 is SGHRS and CDR2 is YFSETQ. The CDR3 covers 15 residues. The CDR3 DNA reads TGCGCCAGCAGCTGGACTAGCGGGGGGGCAGGTGAGCAGTACTTC. Protein sequence: CASSWTSGGAGEQYF. Together with reference TRBV5-1 and TRBJ2-7, the CDR3 gives the full variable domain: KAGVTQTPRYLIKTRGQQVTLSCSPISGHRSVSWYQQTPGQGLQFLFEYFSETQRNKGNFPGRFSGRQFSNSRSEMNVSTLELGDSALYLCASSWTSGGAGEQYFGPGTRLTVT.